What follows are 31 T cell receptor beta chains derived from one specimen sequenced in a study of T cell repertoires in cytomegalovirus infection. TCRdb re-called the reads through MiXCR, storing one row per CDR3 protein. Here the sample spans under 300,000 distinct CDR3 sequences, 9% to 15% being singletons. Specimen: PBMCs. The receptors shown here come from a human donor in good health (CMV status not recorded). Some clones in this sample may be carry-over from other donors' samples.

The chain joins TRBV10-3 to TRBJ2-1; D might be TRBD2 (6 bases). Trimming cost V 7 bases and J 0 bases, with 13 bases left between them. Germline loops: CDR1 ENHRY, CDR2 SYGVKD. The CDR3 sequence is 15 residues long. CDR3 DNA sequence: TGTGCCATCAAGGTAGACGGGAGCTCCTACAATGAGCAGTTCTTC. It yields the protein CAIKVDGSSYNEQFF.

Of note for this clonotype: A much larger clone differs by one base, so this may be a read error. V and J are TRBV6-6 and TRBJ2-4; D possibly matches TRBD1 or TRBD2 (6 bases each). Trimming cost V 6 bases and J 6 bases, with 21 bases left between them. The CDR3 length is 16 residues. Germline V gene sequence: CDR1 MNHNY, CDR2 SVGAGI (reference sequence). Written as DNA, the CDR3 is TGTGCCAGCAGATACGGACTACGACAGGACAGAAACATTCAGTACTTC. It codes for CASRYGLRQDRNIQYF.

This clonotype was observed at least ten times. CDR3 loop: CASSQGPRTGEQYF. The CDR3 DNA reads as TGTGCCAGCAGCCAGGGACCCAGGACGGGAGAGCAGTACTTC. J is TRBJ2-7 and V is TRBV7-2; D tentatively fits TRBD1 or TRBD2 (5 bases each). Trimming shortened V by 5 bases and J by 7 bases, and 18 bases separated the two germline ends. The CDR3 extends over 14 amino acids. Per the germline V gene, CDR1 is SGHTA and CDR2 is FQGNSA.

This clonotype was picked up many times. J is TRBJ1-1 and V is TRBV7-6; the D is unclear. CDR1 and CDR2 (germline): SGHVS, FNYEAQ. V was shortened by 2 bases and J by 1 base, with 5 bases between the two germline ends. The CDR3 runs to 13 residues. CDR3: CASSLKANTEAFF. Written as DNA, the CDR3 is TGTGCCAGCAGCTTAAAGGCGAACACTGAAGCTTTCTTT.

The chain recombines TRBV28 with TRBJ2-4; unclear D gene. The CDR3 loop spans 15 amino acids. CDR1 is MDHEN and CDR2 is SYDVKM in the germline V gene. V lost 5 bases to trimming and J lost 0 bases, with 11 bases between them. CDR3 protein: CASSPRGVAKNIQYF. The CDR3 coding sequence is TGTGCCAGCAGTCCACGTGGGGTAGCCAAAAACATTCAGTACTTC.

This sequence joins TRBV2 and TRBJ1-4; no clear D gene. This CDR3 has 14 amino acids. The germline CDR1 and CDR2 sequences are SNHLY and FYNNEI. V was cut by 6 bases and J by 8 bases, with 16 bases left in between. In DNA form, the CDR3 reads TGTGCCAGCAGGCTAGGCGCAGCCGCCGAAAAACTGTTTTTT. As protein: CASRLGAAAEKLFF.

There are many counts of this clonotype. The CDR3 reads CASRKLADTQYF. The CDR3 coding sequence is TGTGCCAGCAGGAAACTGGCAGATACGCAGTATTTT. This sequence joins TRBV6-2 or TRBV6-3 and TRBJ2-3; D is uncertain. This CDR3 comprises 12 residues. In germline, CDR1 is MNHEY, CDR2 SVGEGT. The ends were cut back, 6 bases at V and 4 bases at J, with 8 bases in the middle.

Ten or more counts support this clonotype. The J gene is TRBJ1-5, the V gene TRBV7-2; D possibly corresponds to TRBD1 (6 bases). V shed 5 bases and J shed 0 bases, with 14 bases lying between them. Per the germline V gene, CDR1 is SGHTA and CDR2 is FQGNSA. CDR3 length: 16 amino acids. CDR3 amino acids: CASSLGQFSSNQPQHF. DNA of the CDR3: TGTGCCAGCAGCCTAGGACAGTTTTCTAGCAATCAGCCCCAGCATTTT. Together with reference TRBV7-2 and TRBJ1-5, the CDR3 gives the full variable domain: GAGVSQSPSNKVTEKGKDVELRCDPISGHTALYWYRQSLGQGLEFLIYFQGNSAPDKSGLPSDRFSAERTGGSVSTLTIQRTQQEDSAVYLCASSLGQFSSNQPQHFGDGTRLSIL.

A few counts support this clonotype. This chain joins TRBV20-1 and TRBJ2-2; 9 nucleotides agree with TRBD1. Germline V gene data show CDR1 as DFQATT and CDR2 as SNEGSKA (reference sequence). Losses at the gene ends were 3 bases for V and 7 bases for J; bases not matched to a gene: 9. The CDR3 sequence is 15 residues long. In nucleotides, the CDR3 is TGCAGTGCTAGGGCGGGACAGGGCTTGGGCGGGGAGCTGTTTTTT. Protein: CSARAGQGLGGELFF.

This clonotype turned up a few times. The V gene is TRBV4-1, the J gene TRBJ2-7, with 9 bases lining up with TRBD2. Germline values: CDR1 MGHRA, CDR2 YSYEKL. This CDR3 is 15 amino acids long. The V segment lost 1 base and the J segment 3 bases; nucleotides outside the gene matches: 4. The CDR3 DNA follows: TGCGCCAGCAGCCAAGGGCCTAGCGGGGACTACGAGCAGTACTTC. It yields the protein CASSQGPSGDYEQYF.

At least ten counts were recorded for this clonotype. This chain links TRBV7-2 with TRBJ1-3, with 7 bases that match TRBD1. The J segment lost 2 bases and the V segment lost 3 bases, leaving 7 bases of the junction unmatched. Per germline, CDR1 SGHTA and CDR2 FQGNSA. The CDR3 is 16 amino acids. The CDR3 DNA is TGTGCCAGCAGCTTGCGCCCCCAGGGGGCTGGAAACACCATATATTTT. It translates to CASSLRPQGAGNTIYF.

This clonotype was detected ten times or more. The chain carries TRBV12-3 or TRBV12-4 and TRBJ1-5, with a possible D match to TRBD1 (5 bases). V gave up 5 bases and J gave up 0 bases, with 11 bases separating them. This CDR3 has 15 amino acids. The CDR3 sequence is CASSMGQISNQPQHF. The CDR3 DNA follows: TGTGCCAGCAGTATGGGGCAGATTAGCAATCAGCCCCAGCATTTT.

This clonotype was seen many times. V usage is TRBV7-2 and J usage is TRBJ2-2; 8 nucleotides line up with TRBD1. Per germline, CDR1 SGHTA and CDR2 FQGNSA. CDR3 length: 16 residues. V shed 4 bases and J 3 bases; nucleotides not matched to a gene: 7. The CDR3 protein is CASSSPTGAHTGELFF. The CDR3 nucleotides are TGTGCCAGCAGCTCTCCGACAGGGGCGCACACCGGGGAGCTGTTTTTT. The full variable domain, completed using reference TRBV7-2 and TRBJ2-2, is GAGVSQSPSNKVTEKGKDVELRCDPISGHTALYWYRQSLGQGLEFLIYFQGNSAPDKSGLPSDRFSAERTGGSVSTLTIQRTQQEDSAVYLCASSSPTGAHTGELFFGEGSRLTVL.

This clonotype was detected many times. V and J are TRBV12-3 or TRBV12-4 and TRBJ2-7; D possibly matches TRBD1 or TRBD2 (5 bases each). CDR3 length equals 16 residues. V was cut by 6 bases and J by 0 bases, with 18 bases left in between. For the CDR3, the DNA is TGTGCCAGCAGCCCGGGGACCCCTGTCGGCTCCTACGAGCAGTACTTC. Encoded protein: CASSPGTPVGSYEQYF.

This clonotype was counted a few times. The CDR3 coding sequence is TGCAGTGCTAGAGAAGGGACAGGGGACGAAAAACTGTTTTTT. It is translated as CSAREGTGDEKLFF. The chain combines TRBV20-1 with TRBJ1-4; 10 bases fit TRBD1. From germline, CDR1 is DFQATT and CDR2 SNEGSKA (reference sequence). The V and J ends lost 0 bases and 8 bases, in that order; junction bases with no gene match: 3. This CDR3 has 14 amino acids.

About this clonotype itself: With a much larger clone just one base away, this may be a read error. The V gene is TRBV12-3 or TRBV12-4, the J gene TRBJ2-1; 9 positions agree with TRBD2. CDR3 length equals 14 residues. V was clipped by 3 bases and J by 3 bases; unmatched bases: 0. CDR3 nucleotide sequence: TGTGCCAGCAGTTTTAGCGGGAGCTACAATGAGCAGTTCTTC. This translates into CASSFSGSYNEQFF.

There are a few counts of this clonotype. CDR3: CASSLERTSGGSEQFF. The CDR3 DNA is TGTGCCAGCAGCTTAGAGCGGACTAGCGGGGGCAGTGAGCAGTTCTTC. The genes are TRBV7-8 and TRBJ2-1, with 13 nucleotides matching TRBD2. V was clipped by 1 base and J by 9 bases; unmatched bases: 6. CDR3 length: 16 residues. The germline gives CDR1 SGHVS, CDR2 FQNEAQ.

This clonotype showed up just once. The chain is built from TRBV20-1 and TRBJ2-1; no clear D gene. Germline CDR1 DFQATT, CDR2 SNEGSKA (reference sequence). CDR3 size: 13 residues. V was trimmed by 0 bases and J by 6 bases, leaving 9 bases between them. CDR3 sequence (DNA): TGCAGTGCTAGAGATATAACTACCAATGAGCAGTTCTTC. The encoded protein is CSARDITTNEQFF.

The table lists this clonotype with many counts. The rearrangement joins TRBV12-5 to TRBJ1-6; D is undetermined. The germline CDR1 and CDR2 sequences are LGHNT and FRNRAP. The CDR3 runs 16 residues. The V end lost 6 bases, the J end lost 6 bases, and 18 bases lay between the germline ends. As DNA, the CDR3 is TGTGCTAGTGGCCAAGCCGGGATTATCCCTAATTCACCCCTCCACTTT. Its protein product is CASGQAGIIPNSPLHF.

The V gene is TRBV28, the J gene TRBJ1-6, with D possibly matching TRBD1 (5 bases). There are 16 residues in the CDR3. Trimming took 5 bases from V and 7 from J, leaving 18 bases between them. The V gene's germline CDR1 is MDHEN and CDR2 SYDVKM. CDR3 loop: CASSPPGPGGNSPLHF. The DNA for the CDR3 is TGTGCCAGCAGTCCTCCGGGCCCCGGGGGAAATTCACCCCTCCACTTT.

This clonotype was picked up many times. The V gene is TRBV6-2 or TRBV6-3, the J gene TRBJ2-1; D may be TRBD1 or TRBD2 (5 bases each). The ends were cut back, 8 bases at V and 1 base at J, with 12 bases in the middle. CDR3 length: 14 amino acids. The V gene's germline CDR1 is MNHEY and CDR2 SVGEGT. CDR3 protein: CASRRDPSYNEQFF. DNA for the CDR3: TGTGCCAGCCGCCGGGACCCGTCCTACAATGAGCAGTTCTTC.

Of note for this clonotype: At one of its ends the junction is not consistent with the germline gene, which may arise from a read error. The chain is built from TRBV4-1 and TRBJ2-1; 11 bases are a match to TRBD2. Germline CDR1 MGHRA, CDR2 YSYEKL. The CDR3 is made up of 15 amino acids. CDR3 bases: TGTGCCAGCAGCCGGAATAGCGGGGGGGGCGATGAGCAGTTCTTC. Translating gives CASSRNSGGGDEQFF.

This clonotype was recorded at least ten times. The chain has TRBV7-3 and TRBJ2-2; D unresolved. The length of the CDR3 is 14 residues. Looked up from germline, CDR1 is SGHTA and CDR2 is FQGTGA. Trimming cost V 5 bases and J 6 bases, with 13 bases left between them. The CDR3 reads CASSPSPQPGELFF. The CDR3 DNA is TGTGCCAGCAGCCCCAGCCCCCAACCCGGGGAGCTGTTTTTT.

This clonotype was detected many times. CDR3 sequence: CASSIQGQNYGYTF. The CDR3 DNA sequence: TGTGCCAGTAGTATACAGGGGCAGAACTATGGCTACACCTTC. The V and J genes are TRBV19 and TRBJ1-2; tentative D call: TRBD1 (6 bases). Deletions cut 2 bases from V and 2 bases from J, with 9 bases between. Germline lookup yields CDR1 LNHDA and CDR2 SQIVND (reference sequence). The CDR3 sequence is 14 residues long.

This clonotype was picked up many times. The rearrangement uses TRBV2 and TRBJ2-5; a weak D match, TRBD2 (5 bases). CDR3 length: 14 amino acids. Germline-derived CDR1 and CDR2 are SNHLY and FYNNEI. Trimming stripped 6 bases from V and 2 bases from J, with 13 bases between. CDR3 in DNA: TGTGCCAGCAGCCCGCGGAGGAAACAAGAGACCCAGTACTTC. Amino acids: CASSPRRKQETQYF.

This clonotype has at least ten counts. The chain recombines TRBV7-2 with TRBJ2-1, with D hard to call. Germline CDR1 is SGHTA and CDR2 is FQGNSA. The CDR3 loop spans 13 amino acids. The germline V and J ends were trimmed by 4 bases and 6 bases, with 10 bases remaining between them. CDR3 loop: CASSWTSPNEQFF. The CDR3 coding sequence is TGTGCCAGCAGCTGGACCAGTCCCAATGAGCAGTTCTTC.

This clonotype was seen a few times. This sequence joins TRBV6-4 and TRBJ2-1; 11 nucleotides match TRBD2. The V gene's germline CDR1 is MRHNA and CDR2 SNTAGT. CDR3 length: 15 amino acids. Unmatched junction bases numbered 6, after V lost 5 bases and J lost 6 bases. CDR3 DNA sequence: TGTGCCAGCAGTCAGACTAGCGGGAACCGCAATGAGCAGTTCTTC. Translating gives CASSQTSGNRNEQFF.

This clonotype was detected many times. The V and J genes are TRBV7-2 and TRBJ1-2; D not resolved. CDR3 length: 15 residues. Germline values: CDR1 SGHTA, CDR2 FQGNSA. The V end was cut by 0 bases, the J end by 0 bases, with 8 bases between. The CDR3 nucleotides are TGTGCCAGCAGCTTAGCCGGACCTTCTAACTATGGCTACACCTTC. Protein: CASSLAGPSNYGYTF.

The CDR3 region is CSGTSGREETQYF. In DNA form, the CDR3 reads TGCAGTGGGACTAGCGGGAGGGAAGAGACCCAGTACTTC. V gene TRBV20-1 combines with J gene TRBJ2-5; 15 nucleotides match TRBD2. The germline V gene encodes CDR1 DFQATT and CDR2 SNEGSKA (reference sequence). The V segment lost 7 bases and the J segment 3 bases; nucleotides outside the gene matches: 0. The CDR3 loop spans 13 amino acids.

V usage is TRBV28 and J usage is TRBJ1-6; D call uncertain. The V end lost 5 bases, the J end lost 8 bases, and 13 bases lay between the germline ends. From germline, CDR1 is MDHEN and CDR2 SYDVKM. The CDR3 has 14 amino acids. The CDR3 here is CASSDPGQHSPLHF. For the CDR3, the DNA is TGTGCCAGCAGTGACCCCGGGCAGCATTCACCCCTCCACTTT.

This clonotype has at least ten counts. V is TRBV19 and J is TRBJ1-5; no reliable D call. CDR3 length equals 12 residues. CDR1 and CDR2 from the germline V gene are LNHDA and SQIVND (reference sequence). V dropped 9 bases and J dropped 0 bases, with 6 bases sitting between them. Written as DNA, the CDR3 is TGTGCCAGCGGGCATAGCAATCAGCCCCAGCATTTT. Translation: CASGHSNQPQHF.